Each of the 23 T cell receptor beta chains below was sequenced from the same sample in a study of cytomegalovirus exposure and HLA in healthy donors. PCR was performed using 60 Vbeta and 13 Jbeta primers. Assay used: immunoSEQ multiplex PCR; TCRdb lists only in-frame clones, some missing. Among over 110,000 clones listed, about four fifths were seen once. Input material: PBMCs. The receptors come from a male donor in good health and CMV-seronegative.

This clone was observed a few times. This chain uses TRBV19 with TRBJ2-2; the D gene is possibly TRBD2 (6 bases). Trimming cost V 10 bases and J 5 bases, with 14 bases left between them. CDR1 is LNHDA, CDR2 SQIVND, per germline (reference sequence). This CDR3 has 13 amino acids. CDR3 sequence (DNA): TGTGCCACCCGACTAGTGAGTACCGGGGAGCTGTTTTTT. It is translated as CATRLVSTGELFF.

This clone was counted once. The chain is built from TRBV7-9 and TRBJ2-5; 11 nucleotides match TRBD2. With 4 bases clipped from V and 2 bases from J, the junction kept 6 bases outside the gene matches. The CDR3 totals 16 residues. CDR1 and CDR2 from the germline V gene are SEHNR and FQNEAQ (reference sequence). The CDR3 loop reads CASSSGTSGEQETQYF. In DNA form, the CDR3 reads TGTGCCAGCAGCTCTGGGACTAGCGGAGAACAAGAGACCCAGTACTTC.

The rearrangement joins TRBV7-2 to TRBJ2-1; possibly TRBD2 for D (5 bases). V was cut by 5 bases and J by 5 bases, with 16 bases left in between. The CDR3 is 15 amino acids. Germline loops: CDR1 SGHTA, CDR2 FQGNSA. CDR3 in amino acids: CASSQVASRHNEQFF. DNA of the CDR3: TGTGCCAGCAGCCAGGTGGCTAGCAGACACAATGAGCAGTTCTTC. The complete variable domain, with remaining parts taken from reference TRBV7-2 and TRBJ2-1, reads GAGVSQSPSNKVTEKGKDVELRCDPISGHTALYWYRQSLGQGLEFLIYFQGNSAPDKSGLPSDRFSAERTGGSVSTLTIQRTQQEDSAVYLCASSQVASRHNEQFFGPGTRLTVL.

The rearrangement joins TRBV7-9 to TRBJ1-1; TRBD1 aligns across 7 bases. Trimming removed 5 bases from V and 5 bases from J; junction bases left unmatched: 8. The CDR3 spans 14 residues. Germline V CDR1 and CDR2: SEHNR, FQNEAQ (reference sequence). CDR3 nucleotides: TGTGCCAGCAGCCTGACAGGGAGTCGGACTGAAGCTTTCTTT. Protein product: CASSLTGSRTEAFF.

This clone has only one observation. The chain links TRBV19 to TRBJ2-2, with 7 bases that match TRBD2. CDR1 LNHDA and CDR2 SQIVND come from the germline V gene (reference sequence). The CDR3 extends over 16 amino acids. The V segment lost 6 bases and the J segment 4 bases; nucleotides outside the gene matches: 11. In DNA form, the CDR3 reads TGTGCCAGTAGCTCCTGGGGGGGTATTAGCACCGGGGAGCTGTTTTTT. This gives the protein CASSSWGGISTGELFF.

The J gene is TRBJ2-7, the V gene TRBV29-1; the match to TRBD2 covers 10 bases. The germline gives CDR1 SQVTM, CDR2 ANQGSEA. The junction had 3 bases not matched to a gene; V was cut back by 7 bases and J by 3 bases. The CDR3 totals 12 residues. The CDR3 nucleotides read TGCAGCGCCTGGACTAGCGGCTACGAGCAGTACTTC. This codes for CSAWTSGYEQYF.

The chain links TRBV19 to TRBJ2-2; 7 nucleotides line up with TRBD1. CDR3 length equals 17 residues. CDR1 and CDR2 from the germline V gene are LNHDA and SQIVND (reference sequence). The trim removed 7 bases at V and 4 bases at J, leaving 15 bases unmatched. The CDR3 DNA is TGTGCCAGTACCACCAGGGGGTACCGGGGTCGCACCGGGGAGCTGTTTTTT. Protein product: CASTTRGYRGRTGELFF.

This rearrangement joins TRBV5-6 to TRBJ2-7, with 9 positions matching TRBD2. V was clipped by 5 bases and J by 6 bases; unmatched bases: 9. The germline gives CDR1 SGHDT, CDR2 YYEEEE. The CDR3 is made up of 14 amino acids. Here the CDR3 DNA reads TGTGCCAGCAGTTTTAGCGGGAGTCGTGCCGAGCAGTACTTC. Protein sequence: CASSFSGSRAEQYF.

The chain joins TRBV4-3 to TRBJ2-7; a possible D gene is TRBD2 (6 bases). Trimming took 1 base from V and 3 from J, leaving 10 bases between them. The germline V gene has CDR1 LGHNA and CDR2 YSLEER. The CDR3 loop spans 14 amino acids. CDR3 sequence: CASSQGAGGYEQYF. The CDR3 nucleotides read TGCGCCAGCAGCCAAGGGGCCGGGGGCTACGAGCAGTACTTC.

This rearrangement joins TRBV27 to TRBJ2-1; D might be TRBD2 (6 bases). This CDR3 is built from 14 residues. Germline V gene data show CDR1 as MNHEY and CDR2 as SMNVEV (reference sequence). Trimming took 3 bases from V and 4 from J, leaving 10 bases between them. CDR3 sequence: CASSFTAGYNEQFF. Written as DNA, the CDR3 is TGTGCCAGCAGTTTTACGGCGGGATACAATGAGCAGTTCTTC.

V is TRBV18 and J is TRBJ1-5; D ambiguous. Germline V gene sequence: CDR1 KGHSH, CDR2 LQKENI. The CDR3 runs 15 residues. V was clipped by 4 bases and J by 0 bases, with 10 bases between them. Written as DNA, the CDR3 is TGTGCCAGCTCACGTTTGAGCTATAGCAATCAGCCCCAGCATTTT. Amino acids: CASSRLSYSNQPQHF. Full variable domain (outside the CDR3, taken from reference TRBV18 and TRBJ1-5): NAGVMQNPRHLVRRRGQEARLRCSPMKGHSHVYWYRQLPEEGLKFMVYLQKENIIDESGMPKERFSAEFPKEGPSILRIQQVVRGDSAAYFCASSRLSYSNQPQHFGDGTRLSIL.

The CDR3 here is CAISDSRQGNTEAFF. The CDR3 DNA is TGTGCCATCAGTGATTCTAGGCAGGGGAACACTGAAGCTTTCTTT. The chain employs TRBV10-3 and TRBJ1-1; possibly TRBD1 for D (5 bases). Germline V gives CDR1 ENHRY, CDR2 SYGVKD. CDR3 length equals 15 residues. Trimming took off 3 bases at V and 1 base at J, with 12 bases between the two ends.

The chain uses TRBV29-1 and TRBJ2-7; TRBD1 matches 12 bases. V shed 0 bases, J shed 2 bases, and the junction held 2 bases outside the gene matches. The CDR3 contains 15 residues. Per the germline V gene, CDR1 is SQVTM and CDR2 is ANQGSEA. The CDR3 sequence is CSVEEGTGGPYEQYF. The CDR3 DNA follows: TGCAGCGTTGAAGAGGGGACAGGGGGCCCCTACGAGCAGTACTTC.

The V and J genes are TRBV28 and TRBJ1-5, with TRBD1 matching over 7 bases. Germline lookup yields CDR1 MDHEN and CDR2 SYDVKM. The CDR3 covers 15 residues. J gave up 0 bases and V 4 bases, and 3 bases lay outside the gene matches. This chain's CDR3 is CASSYNRGSNQPQHF. CDR3 DNA sequence: TGTGCCAGCAGTTACAACAGGGGTAGCAATCAGCCCCAGCATTTT.

J is TRBJ1-2 and V is TRBV4-3, with D possibly matching TRBD1 (5 bases). Trimming stripped 1 base from V and 0 bases from J, with 6 bases between. Germline CDR1 reads LGHNA; CDR2 reads YSLEER. The CDR3 has 14 residues. CDR3 nucleotides: TGCGCCAGCAGCCAAGGCAGGGCTAACTATGGCTACACCTTC. It encodes CASSQGRANYGYTF.

The chain combines TRBV19 with TRBJ2-3; TRBD2 agrees at 10 bases. Per the germline V gene, CDR1 is LNHDA and CDR2 is SQIVND (reference sequence). The V and J ends lost 2 bases and 2 bases, in that order; junction bases with no gene match: 7. The CDR3 sequence is 17 residues long. The CDR3 coding sequence is TGTGCCAGTAGTATAAGGGTTCTAGCGGGGGACACAGATACGCAGTATTTT. Its translation is CASSIRVLAGDTDTQYF.

This clone was seen just once. The CDR3 DNA follows: TGTGCCAGCAGTGAAGTTCCCCCCCCAGCGGAGATATACGAGCAGTACTTC. This encodes CASSEVPPPAEIYEQYF. The chain recombines TRBV2 with TRBJ2-7; D may be TRBD2 (5 bases). This CDR3 has 17 residues. Germline CDR1 SNHLY, CDR2 FYNNEI. The ends were cut back, 1 base at V and 4 bases at J, with 20 bases in the middle.

V and J are TRBV11-3 and TRBJ2-7; 10 nucleotides line up with TRBD1. The V and J ends lost 2 bases and 4 bases, in that order; junction bases with no gene match: 8. CDR3 length: 16 amino acids. CDR1 and CDR2 from the germline V gene are SGHNT and YENEEA. CDR3 nucleotides: TGTGCCAGCAGCTTATCTTGGGGACAGGGGAATTACGAGCAGTACTTC. Translation: CASSLSWGQGNYEQYF. The full variable domain, its missing parts supplied by reference TRBV11-3 and TRBJ2-7, is EAGVVQSPRYKIIEKKQPVAFWCNPISGHNTLYWYLQNLGQGPELLIRYENEEAVDDSQLPKDRFSAERLKGVDSTLKIQPAELGDSAVYLCASSLSWGQGNYEQYFGPGTRLTVT.

V and J are TRBV19 and TRBJ2-1; 7 bases are shared with TRBD2. The CDR3 loop spans 15 amino acids. The germline V gene encodes CDR1 LNHDA and CDR2 SQIVND (reference sequence). With V trimmed by 2 bases and J by 4 bases, 5 bases remained unmatched. This CDR3 reads CASSISSGGYNEQFF. The CDR3 DNA follows: TGTGCCAGTAGTATATCTAGCGGAGGGTACAATGAGCAGTTCTTC.

The table lists this clone with a count of one. The chain couples TRBV19 to TRBJ1-2, with 9 bases fitting TRBD1. Germline values: CDR1 LNHDA, CDR2 SQIVND (reference sequence). V trimming: 6 bases; J trimming: 5 bases; junction bases outside the gene matches: 1. CDR3 size: 12 residues. The chain's CDR3 is CASRDRGYGYTF. The CDR3 region has the DNA TGTGCCAGTAGAGACAGGGGGTATGGCTACACCTTC. Filled out from reference TRBV19 and TRBJ1-2, the complete variable domain reads DGGITQSPKYLFRKEGQNVTLSCEQNLNHDAMYWYRQDPGQGLRLIYYSQIVNDFQKGDIAEGYSVSREKKESFPLTVTSAQKNPTAFYLCASRDRGYGYTFGSGTRLTVV.

CDR3 sequence reads: CASSPGLAGSEQFF. CDR3 bases: TGTGCCAGCAGCCCGGGACTAGCGGGAAGTGAGCAGTTCTTC. V and J are TRBV6-5 and TRBJ2-1, with 13 bases aligning to TRBD2. This CDR3 has 14 residues. Trimming took 6 bases from V and 9 from J; bases not matched to a gene: 5. Germline V gene data show CDR1 as MNHEY and CDR2 as SVGAGI.

The rearrangement links TRBV11-2 to TRBJ2-5, with TRBD1 as a possible D gene (6 bases). This CDR3 has 18 amino acids. The germline V gene encodes CDR1 SGHAT and CDR2 FQNNGV. Trimming removed 1 base at V and 2 bases at J, with 20 bases between. In DNA, the CDR3 is TGTGCCAGCAGCTTAGGAGCTCTTGGGGACATGGATCAAGAGACCCAGTACTTC. The encoded protein is CASSLGALGDMDQETQYF.

This clone was recorded a few times. The DNA of the CDR3 is TGTGCCAGCAGCCTGGGACAGGAAAGAAACACCATATATTTT. Residues: CASSLGQERNTIYF. V and J are TRBV5-4 and TRBJ1-3; the match to TRBD1 covers 8 bases. Germline trimming cut 4 bases from V and 5 bases from J; bases unmatched to any gene: 5. Germline values: CDR1 SGHNT, CDR2 YYREEE (reference sequence). The CDR3 runs 14 residues.